Each of the 24 T cell receptor beta chains below was sequenced from the same sample in a study of blood T cell repertoires in COVID-19. The repertoire was sequenced with immunoSEQ multiplex PCR; TCRdb's copy has only in-frame clones and lacks some. The sample has a few hundred thousand clones; about nine tenths are singletons. Sequencing used peripheral blood. The receptors shown here come from a woman aged 55-70 years with acute or convalescent COVID-19.

This rearrangement joins TRBV3-1 (or the pseudogene TRBV3-2) to TRBJ2-7; D uncertain. The CDR3 extends over 15 amino acids. Germline V gene sequence: CDR1 LGHDT, CDR2 YNNKEL (reference sequence). The germline V and J ends were trimmed by 1 base and 0 bases, with 10 bases remaining between them. CDR3 residues: CASSQGLPSSYEQYF. The CDR3 DNA reads TGTGCCAGCAGCCAAGGACTTCCTAGCTCCTACGAGCAGTACTTC.

The genes are TRBV5-1 and TRBJ1-2; D may be TRBD1 (6 bases). This CDR3 is 13 amino acids long. V lost 6 bases to trimming and J lost 6 bases, with 15 bases between them. Germline CDR1 and CDR2: SGHRS and YFSETQ. In nucleotides, the CDR3 is TGCGCCAGCACCCTCCAAGAGGGGGATGGCTACACCTTC. Translated: CASTLQEGDGYTF.

The V gene is TRBV11-2, the J gene TRBJ2-1, with TRBD2 identical over 10 bases. The CDR3 consists of 15 residues. The V segment lost 6 bases and the J segment 9 bases; nucleotides outside the gene matches: 11. The germline V gene has CDR1 SGHAT and CDR2 FQNNGV. CDR3 amino acids: CASRSLGTSVTEQFF. The CDR3 region has the DNA TGTGCCAGCAGATCGCTCGGGACTAGCGTCACTGAGCAGTTCTTC. Looking up the rest from reference TRBV11-2 and TRBJ2-1 gives the full variable domain: EAGVAQSPRYKIIEKRQSVAFWCNPISGHATLYWYQQILGQGPKLLIQFQNNGVVDDSQLPKDRFSAERLKGVDSTLKIQPAKLEDSAVYLCASRSLGTSVTEQFFGPGTRLTVL.

The chain couples TRBV14 to TRBJ1-2, with D perhaps TRBD1 (6 bases). Germline values: CDR1 SGHDN, CDR2 FVKESK. Between the trimmed V and J ends, which lost 2 bases and 4 bases, there was a span of 8 bases. CDR3 length: 13 residues. CDR3 amino acids: CASSQQGPYGYTF. The CDR3 DNA is TGTGCCAGCAGCCAACAGGGGCCCTATGGCTACACCTTC.

At least ten counts were recorded for this clone. The same CDR3 can be traced to other DNA sequences in this sample. This chain links TRBV11-2 with TRBJ2-1, with 10 bases lining up with TRBD2. Germline loops: CDR1 SGHAT, CDR2 FQNNGV. This CDR3 has 15 amino acids. With 5 bases clipped from V and 7 bases from J, the junction kept 8 bases outside the gene matches. The CDR3 sequence: CASSVLAGVNNEQFF. The CDR3 DNA reads as TGTGCCAGCAGCGTTCTAGCGGGAGTTAATAATGAGCAGTTCTTC. Complete variable domain (other parts from reference TRBV11-2 and TRBJ2-1): EAGVAQSPRYKIIEKRQSVAFWCNPISGHATLYWYQQILGQGPKLLIQFQNNGVVDDSQLPKDRFSAERLKGVDSTLKIQPAKLEDSAVYLCASSVLAGVNNEQFFGPGTRLTVL.

This chain uses TRBV2 with TRBJ2-6; tentatively, D is TRBD1 (6 bases). CDR3 length equals 16 residues. V gave up 4 bases and J gave up 0 bases, with 10 bases separating them. CDR1 and CDR2 (germline): SNHLY, FYNNEI. The CDR3 region is CASSATGFSGANVLTF. In DNA, the CDR3 is TGTGCCAGCAGTGCGACAGGCTTCTCTGGGGCCAACGTCCTGACTTTC.

The V call is TRBV4-1, the J call TRBJ1-2; D not certain. The ends were cut back, 1 base at V and 8 bases at J, with 14 bases in the middle. CDR1 is MGHRA and CDR2 is YSYEKL in the germline V gene. The CDR3 loop spans 14 amino acids. This CDR3 reads CASSQATVVRGYTF. CDR3 DNA: TGCGCCAGCAGCCAAGCCACGGTTGTTCGGGGCTACACCTTC.

The chain joins TRBV18 to TRBJ1-6; 9 bases fit TRBD1. The trim removed 2 bases at V and 6 bases at J, leaving 5 bases unmatched. Germline CDR1 reads KGHSH; CDR2 reads LQKENI. There are 16 residues in the CDR3. In DNA, the CDR3 is TGTGCCAGCTCACCAGGGACAGGGCAGGGTAATTCACCCCTCCACTTT. Translation: CASSPGTGQGNSPLHF.

This chain joins TRBV7-8 and TRBJ1-2; 7 bases match TRBD1. Germline CDR1 reads SGHVS; CDR2 reads FQNEAQ. This CDR3 is built from 16 residues. J gave up 4 bases and V 2 bases, and 10 bases lay outside the gene matches. The CDR3 DNA sequence: TGTGCCAGCAGCTTAAAAGCGCGGGACAGCCCCTATGGCTACACCTTC. Its translation is CASSLKARDSPYGYTF.

The chain has TRBV28 and TRBJ2-5; 7 positions agree with TRBD1. The germline CDR1 and CDR2 sequences are MDHEN and SYDVKM. After removal of 3 bases from V and 3 bases from J, the junction contained 13 bases not matched to a gene. The length of the CDR3 is 17 residues. The CDR3 spells CASSFRDSGPIKETQYF. CDR3 sequence (DNA): TGTGCCAGCAGTTTTCGGGACAGCGGACCGATCAAAGAGACCCAGTACTTC.

The rearrangement links TRBV28 to TRBJ1-1; D not certain. This CDR3 region has 16 residues. Trimming took off 5 bases at V and 0 bases at J, with 16 bases between the two ends. Germline CDR1 reads MDHEN; CDR2 reads SYDVKM. DNA for the CDR3: TGTGCCAGCAGTCTCGCGGGTTTAGTCATGAACACTGAAGCTTTCTTT. It translates to CASSLAGLVMNTEAFF.

The chain recombines TRBV19 with TRBJ1-2; D possibly corresponds to TRBD1 (6 bases). The CDR3 is made up of 17 amino acids. The ends were cut back, 7 bases at V and 0 bases at J, with 21 bases in the middle. The germline CDR1 and CDR2 sequences are LNHDA and SQIVND (reference sequence). The CDR3 DNA sequence: TGTGCCAGTATTTCATCGGTCAGGGGTGAGGCTAACTATGGCTACACCTTC. Amino acid sequence: CASISSVRGEANYGYTF.

This clone turned up a few times. The chain is built from TRBV28 and TRBJ1-4; D is unresolved. The V gene's germline CDR1 is MDHEN and CDR2 SYDVKM. The CDR3 consists of 10 residues. V was cut by 8 bases and J by 10 bases, with 8 bases left in between. The CDR3 nucleotides read TGTGCCAGCTTCATGCGAAAACTGTTTTTT. Amino acid sequence: CASFMRKLFF.

This clone has just a few counts. The chain couples TRBV18 to TRBJ1-2, with D maybe TRBD1 (6 bases). Trimming removed 0 bases at V and 5 bases at J, with 13 bases between. Germline-derived CDR1 and CDR2 are KGHSH and LQKENI. This CDR3 is 15 amino acids long. CDR3 protein: CASSPPGTRAYGYTF. The CDR3 DNA follows: TGTGCCAGCTCACCACCCGGGACAAGGGCTTATGGCTACACCTTC. Supplemented by reference TRBV18 and TRBJ1-2, the full variable domain reads NAGVMQNPRHLVRRRGQEARLRCSPMKGHSHVYWYRQLPEEGLKFMVYLQKENIIDESGMPKERFSAEFPKEGPSILRIQQVVRGDSAAYFCASSPPGTRAYGYTFGSGTRLTVV.

In this sample, this clone turned up a few times. V and J are TRBV27 and TRBJ2-2, with D unclear. The CDR3 spans 15 residues. V was shortened by 0 bases and J by 4 bases, with 9 bases between the two germline ends. CDR1 and CDR2 (germline): MNHEY, SMNVEV (reference sequence). Here the CDR3 reads CASSLSPGGTGELFF. CDR3 DNA: TGTGCCAGCAGTTTATCGCCGGGTGGCACCGGGGAGCTGTTTTTT.

V and J are TRBV29-1 and TRBJ2-1; D is unresolved. V dropped 6 bases and J dropped 6 bases, with 9 bases sitting between them. The germline CDR1 and CDR2 sequences are SQVTM and ANQGSEA. The CDR3 contains 11 residues. CDR3 sequence (DNA): TGCAGCGTACTCCGCGGCAATGAGCAGTTCTTC. Its translation is CSVLRGNEQFF.

The V call is TRBV7-9, the J call TRBJ2-1; weak D call: TRBD2 (6 bases). The CDR3 has 13 amino acids. V gave up 11 bases and J gave up 6 bases, with 17 bases separating them. Germline V gives CDR1 SEHNR, CDR2 FQNEAQ (reference sequence). The CDR3 spells CARQTSSSNEQFF. The CDR3 nucleotides read TGTGCCCGCCAGACTAGTAGTTCCAATGAGCAGTTCTTC.

This clone was recorded a few times. This chain joins TRBV14 and TRBJ1-4; TRBD1 agrees at 11 bases. The CDR3 is 20 residues long. The J segment lost 2 bases and the V segment lost 3 bases, leaving 14 bases of the junction unmatched. The germline gives CDR1 SGHDN, CDR2 FVKESK. The CDR3 DNA reads TGTGCCAGCAGCCATACCGGGACAGGGGGTTTTTGGAGGACTAATGAAAAACTGTTTTTT. Translating it yields CASSHTGTGGFWRTNEKLFF.

This sequence joins TRBV5-3 and TRBJ2-4; TRBD1 matches at 9 bases. TRBV5-3 is an ORF, with its function uncertain. V lost 1 base and J lost 7; bases outside the gene matches: 3. The CDR3 covers 14 residues. CDR3 protein: CARSLRQGGNIQYF. CDR3 bases: TGTGCCAGAAGCTTGCGACAGGGGGGGAACATTCAGTACTTC.

The genes are TRBV10-1 and TRBJ2-1; tentatively, D is TRBD2 (5 bases). CDR3 length: 19 residues. The germline V and J ends were trimmed by 0 bases and 3 bases, with 21 bases remaining between them. CDR1 and CDR2 from the germline V gene are WNHNN and SYGVQD (reference sequence). CDR3 nucleotides: TGCGCCAGCAGTGAGTCGAGGGCCCGCCCTCTCCCATTCTACAATGAGCAGTTCTTC. Protein: CASSESRARPLPFYNEQFF.

The V gene is TRBV6-1, the J gene TRBJ1-4, with TRBD1 identical over 12 bases. Germline trimming cut 4 bases from V and 3 bases from J; bases unmatched to any gene: 12. In germline, CDR1 is MNHNS, CDR2 SASEGT. CDR3 size: 19 residues. The CDR3, as DNA: TGTGCCAGCAGTGTCCGCCGGGACAGGGGGCAGGTGTCTAATGAAAAACTGTTTTTT. Translated, it gives CASSVRRDRGQVSNEKLFF.

The CDR3: CASSIASSSGTEAFF. As DNA, the CDR3 is TGTGCCAGTAGTATAGCGTCCTCTTCGGGGACTGAAGCTTTCTTT. V usage is TRBV19 and J usage is TRBJ1-1; D gene ambiguous. This CDR3 has 15 residues. In germline, CDR1 is LNHDA, CDR2 SQIVND (reference sequence). V lost 1 base and J lost 5, with 14 bases in between.

The V gene is TRBV7-9, the J gene TRBJ1-1; 7 positions agree with TRBD1. After removal of 5 bases from V and 5 bases from J, the junction contained 11 bases not matched to a gene. The CDR3 consists of 15 residues. Germline CDR1 is SEHNR and CDR2 is FQNEAQ (reference sequence). The CDR3 region is CASSPAGRGTTEAFF. As DNA, the CDR3 is TGTGCCAGCAGCCCGGCCGGCAGGGGGACTACTGAAGCTTTCTTT.

This clone was seen a handful of times. The chain employs TRBV9 and TRBJ1-1, with a tentative D call TRBD1 (5 bases). Germline loops: CDR1 SGDLS, CDR2 YYNGEE. Between the trimmed V and J ends, which lost 3 bases and 7 bases, there was a span of 7 bases. This CDR3 spans 11 amino acids. CDR3 sequence (DNA): TGTGCCAGCAGCGCGGGACTTGAAGCTTTCTTT. Its protein is CASSAGLEAFF.